This T cell receptor (beta chain) was retrieved from a study of graft-versus-host responses after intestinal transplantation. TCRdb's copy holds only in-frame clones and misses some; the assay was immunoSEQ multiplex PCR. The sample shows approximately 92,000 clones, 85% to 95% of them seen only once. This clone has more than one count but fewer than ten. Its target is unknown. CDR1 MNHEY and CDR2 SMNVEV come from the germline V gene (reference sequence). V was pared by 3 bases and J by 6 bases, with 15 bases between. The CDR3 loop spans 14 amino acids. Sequenced material: unstimulated CD8+ T cells sorted from spleen or lymph node cells, taken before intestinal transplant. The clonotype originates from a human donor who received an intestinal transplant. The genes are TRBV27 and TRBJ2-7, with D unclear. The CDR3 DNA sequence: TGTGCCAGCAGTTTTTCCATACTGGCAAGCGAGCAGTACTTC. It translates to CASSFSILASEQYF.